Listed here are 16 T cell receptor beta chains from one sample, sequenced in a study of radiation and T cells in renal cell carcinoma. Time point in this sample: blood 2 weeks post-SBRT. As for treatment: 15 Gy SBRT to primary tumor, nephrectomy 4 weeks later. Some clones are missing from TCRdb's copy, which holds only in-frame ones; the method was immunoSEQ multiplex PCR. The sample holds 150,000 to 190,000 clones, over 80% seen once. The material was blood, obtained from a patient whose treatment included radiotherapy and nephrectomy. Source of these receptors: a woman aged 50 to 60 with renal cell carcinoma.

The CDR3 spells CASSMPGRSYNEQFF. The CDR3 region has the DNA TGTGCCAGCTCAATGCCTGGACGCTCCTACAATGAGCAGTTCTTC. The chain links TRBV18 to TRBJ2-1, with D unresolved. Germline lookup yields CDR1 KGHSH and CDR2 LQKENI. Trimming removed 5 bases from V and 0 bases from J, with 11 bases in between. The CDR3 is 15 residues long. Variable domain in full (rest from reference TRBV18 and TRBJ2-1): NAGVMQNPRHLVRRRGQEARLRCSPMKGHSHVYWYRQLPEEGLKFMVYLQKENIIDESGMPKERFSAEFPKEGPSILRIQQVVRGDSAAYFCASSMPGRSYNEQFFGPGTRLTVL.

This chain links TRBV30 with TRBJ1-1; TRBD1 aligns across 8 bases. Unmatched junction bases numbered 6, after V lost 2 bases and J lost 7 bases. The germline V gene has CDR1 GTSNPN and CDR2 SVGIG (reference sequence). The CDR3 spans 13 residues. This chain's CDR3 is CAWSYVGQGEAFF. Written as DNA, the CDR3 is TGTGCCTGGAGTTATGTAGGACAGGGTGAAGCTTTCTTT.

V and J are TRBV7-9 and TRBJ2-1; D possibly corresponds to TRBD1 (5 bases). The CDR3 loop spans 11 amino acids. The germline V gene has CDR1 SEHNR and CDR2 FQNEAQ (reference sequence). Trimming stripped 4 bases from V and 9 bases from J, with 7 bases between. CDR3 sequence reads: CASSWGGEQFF. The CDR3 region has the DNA TGTGCCAGCAGCTGGGGCGGTGAGCAGTTCTTC.

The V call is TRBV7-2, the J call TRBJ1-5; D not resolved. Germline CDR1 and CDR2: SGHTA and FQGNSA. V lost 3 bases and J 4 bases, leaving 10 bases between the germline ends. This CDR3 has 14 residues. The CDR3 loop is CASSLTFGNQPQHF. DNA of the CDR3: TGTGCCAGCAGCTTGACCTTTGGGAATCAGCCCCAGCATTTT.

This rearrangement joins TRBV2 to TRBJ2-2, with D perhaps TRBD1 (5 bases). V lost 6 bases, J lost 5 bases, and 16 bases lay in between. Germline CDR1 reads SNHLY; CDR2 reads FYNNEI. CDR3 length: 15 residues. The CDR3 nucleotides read TGTGCCAGCAGCCCAGGGCGACGTGGGACCGGGGAGCTGTTTTTT. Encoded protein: CASSPGRRGTGELFF. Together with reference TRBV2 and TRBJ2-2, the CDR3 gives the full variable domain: EPEVTQTPSHQVTQMGQEVILRCVPISNHLYFYWYRQILGQKVEFLVSFYNNEISEKSEIFDDQFSVERPDGSNFTLKIRSTKLEDSAMYFCASSPGRRGTGELFFGEGSRLTVL.

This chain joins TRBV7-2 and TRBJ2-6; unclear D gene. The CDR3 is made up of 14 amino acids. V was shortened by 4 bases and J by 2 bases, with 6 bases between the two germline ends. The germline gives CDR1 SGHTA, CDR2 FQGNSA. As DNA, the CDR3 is TGTGCCAGCAGCTGGGGAACTGGGGCCAACGTCCTGACTTTC. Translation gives CASSWGTGANVLTF.

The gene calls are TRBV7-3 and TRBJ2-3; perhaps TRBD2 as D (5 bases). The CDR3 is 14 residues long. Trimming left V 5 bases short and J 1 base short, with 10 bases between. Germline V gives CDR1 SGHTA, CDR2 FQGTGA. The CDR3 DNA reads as TGTGCCAGCAGCACGGGATCCGGCACAGATACGCAGTATTTT. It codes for CASSTGSGTDTQYF.

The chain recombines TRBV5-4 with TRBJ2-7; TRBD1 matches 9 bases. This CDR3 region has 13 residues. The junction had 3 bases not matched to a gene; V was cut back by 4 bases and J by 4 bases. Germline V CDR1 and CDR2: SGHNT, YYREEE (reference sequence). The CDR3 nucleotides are TGTGCCAGCAGCAACAGGGGGCTGTACGAGCAGTACTTC. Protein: CASSNRGLYEQYF.

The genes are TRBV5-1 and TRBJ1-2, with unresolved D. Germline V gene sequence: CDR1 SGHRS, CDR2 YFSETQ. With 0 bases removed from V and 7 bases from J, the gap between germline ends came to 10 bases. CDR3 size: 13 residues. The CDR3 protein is CASSLEGSGGYTF. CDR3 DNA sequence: TGCGCCAGCAGCTTGGAGGGATCTGGTGGCTACACCTTC.

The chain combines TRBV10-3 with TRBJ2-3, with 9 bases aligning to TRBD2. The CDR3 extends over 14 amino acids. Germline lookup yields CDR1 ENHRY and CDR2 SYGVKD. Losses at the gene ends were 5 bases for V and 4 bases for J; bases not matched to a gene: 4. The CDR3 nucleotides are TGTGCCATCAGTCCGGGACTAGCAGCAGATACGCAGTATTTT. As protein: CAISPGLAADTQYF.

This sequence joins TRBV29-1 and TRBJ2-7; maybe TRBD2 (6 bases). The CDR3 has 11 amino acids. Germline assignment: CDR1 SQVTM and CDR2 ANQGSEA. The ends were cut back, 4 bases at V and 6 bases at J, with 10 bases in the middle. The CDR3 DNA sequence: TGCAGCGTTGTCCTCGGGGGCGAGCAGTACTTC. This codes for CSVVLGGEQYF.

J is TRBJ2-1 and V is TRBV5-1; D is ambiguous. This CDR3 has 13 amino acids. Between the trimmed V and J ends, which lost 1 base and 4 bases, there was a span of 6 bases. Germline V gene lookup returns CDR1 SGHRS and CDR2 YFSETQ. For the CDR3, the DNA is TGCGCCAGCAGCTTGCGAGGTTACAATGAGCAGTTCTTC. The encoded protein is CASSLRGYNEQFF. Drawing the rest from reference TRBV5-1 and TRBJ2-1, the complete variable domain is KAGVTQTPRYLIKTRGQQVTLSCSPISGHRSVSWYQQTPGQGLQFLFEYFSETQRNKGNFPGRFSGRQFSNSRSEMNVSTLELGDSALYLCASSLRGYNEQFFGPGTRLTVL.

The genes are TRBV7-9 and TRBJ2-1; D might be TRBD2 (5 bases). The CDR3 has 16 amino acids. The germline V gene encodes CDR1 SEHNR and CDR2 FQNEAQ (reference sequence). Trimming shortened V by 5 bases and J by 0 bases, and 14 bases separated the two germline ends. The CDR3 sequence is CASSGYRGDSYNEQFF. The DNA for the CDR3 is TGTGCCAGCAGCGGATACCGGGGAGACTCCTACAATGAGCAGTTCTTC.

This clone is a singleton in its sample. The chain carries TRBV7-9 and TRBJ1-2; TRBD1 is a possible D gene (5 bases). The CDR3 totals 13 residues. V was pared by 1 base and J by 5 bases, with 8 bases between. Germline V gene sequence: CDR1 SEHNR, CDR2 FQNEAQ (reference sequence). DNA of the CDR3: TGTGCCAGCAGCTTAGACAGGATTTATGGCTACACCTTC. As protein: CASSLDRIYGYTF.

DNA of the CDR3: TGTGCCAGCAGCCCGCGGGACAGGGAACACGAGCAGTACTTC. Residues: CASSPRDREHEQYF. The chain links TRBV5-6 to TRBJ2-7; TRBD1 matches at 9 bases. The J segment lost 5 bases and the V segment lost 4 bases, leaving 7 bases of the junction unmatched. This CDR3 comprises 14 residues. Germline V CDR1 and CDR2: SGHDT, YYEEEE.

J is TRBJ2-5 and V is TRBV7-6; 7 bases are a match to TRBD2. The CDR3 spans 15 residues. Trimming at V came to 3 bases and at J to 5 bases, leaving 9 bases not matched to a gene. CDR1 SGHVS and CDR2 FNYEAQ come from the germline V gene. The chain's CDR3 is CASSLMTSLGETQYF. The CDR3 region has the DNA TGTGCCAGCAGCTTGATGACTAGCCTGGGGGAGACCCAGTACTTC.